This entry concerns a single T cell receptor beta chain. The target antigen is unknown. Sequenced by immunoSEQ multiplex PCR; TCRdb stores in-frame clones only, minus some. The table includes 150,000 to 250,000 clones, roughly 92% detected once. The data originate from a study of T cell responses to AZD1222 COVID-19 vaccine. Germline CDR1 SGDLS, CDR2 YYNGEE. The CDR3 consists of 15 residues. Trimming took off 4 bases at V and 1 base at J, with 14 bases between the two ends. Findings of the study overall: Just a handful of AZD1222 recipients were seropositive at baseline. Vaccine-related CD4 TCRs covered spike, predominating at 160-218 and 743-854. Increased Spike-specific TCR breadth and depth were observed after two AZD1222 doses.

The gene calls are TRBV9 and TRBJ1-2; perhaps TRBD1 as D (5 bases). The TCR sequence derives from an adult who received the AZD1222 COVID-19 vaccine. This material consisted of peripheral blood, taken 28 days after the second AZD1222 dose. The CDR3 here is CASSPAAGGNYGYTF. The CDR3 region has the DNA TGTGCCAGCAGCCCAGCTGCGGGGGGTAACTATGGCTACACCTTC.